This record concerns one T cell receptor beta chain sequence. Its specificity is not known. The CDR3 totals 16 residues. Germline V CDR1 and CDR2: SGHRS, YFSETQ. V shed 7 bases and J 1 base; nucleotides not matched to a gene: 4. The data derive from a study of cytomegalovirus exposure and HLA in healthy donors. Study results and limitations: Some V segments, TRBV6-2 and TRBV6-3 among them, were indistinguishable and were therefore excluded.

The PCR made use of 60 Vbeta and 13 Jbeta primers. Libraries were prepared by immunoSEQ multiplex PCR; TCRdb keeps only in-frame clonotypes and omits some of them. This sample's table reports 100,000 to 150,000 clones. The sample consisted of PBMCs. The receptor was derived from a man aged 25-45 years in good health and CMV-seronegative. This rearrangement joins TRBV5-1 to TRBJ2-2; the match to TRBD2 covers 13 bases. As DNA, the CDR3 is TGCGCCAGCTGCAGGACTAGCGGGAGGAACACCGGGGAGCTGTTTTTT. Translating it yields CASCRTSGRNTGELFF.